The 6 T cell receptor beta chains in this list originate from one sample, sequenced in a study of Graves' ophthalmopathy and Graves' hyperthyroidism. CDR3 regions of TCR beta were amplified from RNA transcripts. Second-round multiplex PCR came after a first-round RT-PCR that employed HTBI primers. TCRdb re-called the multiplex PCR reads through MiXCR, storing one row per CDR3 protein. The repertoire holds about 640,000 distinct CDR3 sequences, with roughly 39% as singletons. The material sequenced was peripheral blood. The source is an adult man with Graves' ophthalmopathy.

This chain uses TRBV24-1 with TRBJ1-2; 9 nucleotides align to TRBD1. Trimming removed 4 bases from V and 7 bases from J; junction bases left unmatched: 3. The CDR3 runs 13 residues. Germline V gene sequence: CDR1 KGHDR, CDR2 SFDVKD. CDR3 DNA: TGTGCCACCAGTGACGGGACAGGGTCTGGCTACACCTTC. Amino acids: CATSDGTGSGYTF.

Many counts were recorded for this clonotype. The gene calls are TRBV7-3 and TRBJ1-6; unclear D gene. This CDR3 spans 12 amino acids. The germline V gene has CDR1 SGHTA and CDR2 FQGTGA. The ends were cut back, 8 bases at V and 2 bases at J, with 4 bases in the middle. CDR3 DNA sequence: TGTGCCAGCGGGCCCTATAATTCACCCCTCCACTTT. Protein product: CASGPYNSPLHF.

This clonotype was seen once. This chain uses TRBV9 with TRBJ2-7, with 8 bases lining up with TRBD2. The CDR3 sequence is 14 residues long. Germline trimming cut 3 bases from V and 2 bases from J; bases unmatched to any gene: 4. CDR1 and CDR2 from the germline V gene are SGDLS and YYNGEE. The CDR3 DNA sequence: TGTGCCAGCAGCGAACGGGGGGGCCCCTACGAGCAGTACTTC. It yields the protein CASSERGGPYEQYF.

This clonotype showed up many times. The V call is TRBV20-1, the J call TRBJ1-6; 10 bases agree with TRBD1. V dropped 4 bases and J dropped 7; count of bases not matched to a gene: 10. The CDR3 contains 16 residues. Germline lookup yields CDR1 DFQATT and CDR2 SNEGSKA (reference sequence). The CDR3 here is CSATPFGTGDNSPLHF. As DNA, the CDR3 is TGCAGTGCTACCCCCTTTGGGACAGGGGACAATTCACCCCTCCACTTT.

The V gene is TRBV12-3 or TRBV12-4, the J gene TRBJ2-6, with 10 positions matching TRBD1. The CDR3 is made up of 19 amino acids. Trimming at V came to 3 bases and at J to 4 bases, leaving 12 bases not matched to a gene. CDR3 bases: TGTGCCAGCAGTTTCCTCCGGGACAGGGGTTTCAAGGGGGCCAACGTCCTGACTTTC. Encoded protein: CASSFLRDRGFKGANVLTF.

This clonotype has more than one count but fewer than ten. The chain has TRBV4-1 and TRBJ2-7, with 8 bases identical to TRBD1. The CDR3 is 15 residues long. Germline values: CDR1 MGHRA, CDR2 YSYEKL. V lost 0 bases to trimming and J lost 6 bases; unmatched junction nucleotides: 7. CDR3 DNA sequence: TGCGCCAGCAGCCAAGATCAGGCCAGGGGGCGCGAGCAGTACTTC. This codes for CASSQDQARGREQYF.